A selection of T cell receptor beta chains follows, all from one sample in a study of cytotoxic CD8 clonotypes in ibrutinib-treated CLL. Repertoires were generated with immunoSEQ multiplex PCR, while TCRdb's copy carries only in-frame clones and drops some. The table has about 50,000 clones, roughly 57% seen once; the top ten hold 25% to 30%. The sequenced sample was PBMCs, obtained after 24 months of ibrutinib treatment. These receptors were collected from a human donor with chronic lymphocytic leukemia. The CDR3 runs from the conserved cysteine through the conserved F or W.

V gene,J gene,CDR3 protein
TRBV29-1,TRBJ2-7,CSVADRGVGYEQYF
TRBV6-5,TRBJ2-7,CASSYMGRGTEQYF
TRBV6-1,TRBJ2-1,CASIGLPLTWGLFF
TRBV5-1,TRBJ2-6,CASSPVELRSGANVLTF
TRBV19,TRBJ1-2,CASRRGQGNGYTF
TRBV25-1,TRBJ2-3,CASSFSGDTQYF
TRBV5-4,TRBJ2-5,CASSVSGTQETQYF
TRBV5-1,TRBJ2-5,CASSLDGRAQETQYF
TRBV19,TRBJ2-1,CASSIRQFLEQFF
TRBV2,TRBJ1-2,CASSRDRFHTYGYTF
TRBV5-1,TRBJ2-1,CASSQGDRVDNEQFF
TRBV5-1,TRBJ1-6,CASSLETGFDSPLHF
TRBV9,TRBJ1-4,CASSVGAGVNEKLFF
TRBV4-1,TRBJ2-5,CASSQDITQETQYF
TRBV19,TRBJ1-5,CATQLGTVNSLEPQHF
TRBV7-6,TRBJ2-5,CASSYSGRETQYF
TRBV7-6,TRBJ1-2,CASSLAVRHSYGYTF
TRBV19,TRBJ2-4,CASSIGGVQYF
TRBV7-8,TRBJ2-7,CASSSGRGEQYF
TRBV2,TRBJ1-1,CASTAAILAEAFF
TRBV9,TRBJ1-1,CASSVGGSGDTEAFF
TRBV4-2,TRBJ1-4,CASSQDPGRADEKLFF
TRBV5-4,TRBJ2-5,CASSRGGQETQYF
TRBV4-2,TRBJ2-3,CASSQVGDTQYF
TRBV28,TRBJ1-2,CASSPSGTGDDYGYTF
TRBV25-1,TRBJ2-3,CASSVGGSTDTQYF
TRBV4-2,TRBJ2-7,CASSPLAGTGALSYEQYF
TRBV10-3,TRBJ1-5,CAISGGDQPQHF
TRBV7-6,TRBJ2-5,CASNLQDHQETQYF
TRBV6-5,TRBJ1-4,CASSYLGEKLFF
TRBV6-1,TRBJ2-3,CASSARLETQYF
TRBV7-6,TRBJ1-6,CASSLGGGVNSPLHF
TRBV6-1,TRBJ2-1,CASSPVYNEQFF
TRBV6-5,TRBJ2-2,CASRKDSSGELFF
TRBV29-1,TRBJ2-2,CSVDGSTGARTGELFF
TRBV5-1,TRBJ2-1,CASSSGAGVNEQFF
TRBV7-6,TRBJ2-1,CASSSERYNEQFF
TRBV7-9,TRBJ1-6,CASSLGGQGNSPLHF
TRBV29-1,TRBJ2-7,CSVQGSVNEQYF
TRBV5-1,TRBJ2-2,CASSLGDTGTGELFF
TRBV2,TRBJ2-5,CATDTGLQTQYF
TRBV6-5,TRBJ1-2,CASSPPLGQAYGYTF
TRBV27,TRBJ1-3,CASSFPWTSSSGNTIYF
TRBV9,TRBJ2-5,CASSSRRGGQETQYF
TRBV10-3,TRBJ1-5,CAISVVGAGQPQHF
TRBV11-2,TRBJ2-2,CASSSLTSGNTGELFF
TRBV7-9,TRBJ1-1,CASSLGVGTEAFF
TRBV2,TRBJ1-2,CASRSTGEGYGYTF
TRBV5-6,TRBJ2-1,CASSVRSSYNEQFF
TRBV11-2,TRBJ2-3,CASSLILGGQGADTQYF
TRBV5-6,TRBJ1-6,CASSSLGDYNSPLHF
TRBV5-6,TRBJ1-2,CASSFGTGGQGYTF
TRBV27,TRBJ2-5,CASSLGGRETQYF
TRBV7-6,TRBJ2-2,CASTQPGTGELFF
TRBV6-5,TRBJ1-1,CASSYTGRNTEAFF